What follows are 16 T cell receptor beta chains derived from one specimen sequenced in a study of blood T cell repertoires in COVID-19 (dated by TCRdb to 2018 to 2021). Library creation used the immunoSEQ multiplex PCR assay. Here the immuneACCESS table is served through TCRdb, limited to in-frame sequences with V and J called. Missing clones are a known gap in these copies; in checked studies unresolved V genes cover under half, and the rest lacks a known reason. Present in this sample are 95,000 to 150,000 clones, over 75% of which were seen just once. The ten largest account for approximately 18% of the sample. Sequenced input: peripheral blood. The receptors were sampled from a man younger than 40 with COVID-19, enrolled during active disease.

V is TRBV7-2 and J is TRBJ1-1; 8 bases map to TRBD1. Germline V lookup: CDR1 SGHTA, CDR2 FQGNSA. This CDR3 region has 18 residues. V trimming: 5 bases; J trimming: 1 base; junction bases outside the gene matches: 15. The CDR3 DNA reads as TGTGCCAGCAGCCACAGGGACAGGCCCTACCGGGGGAACACTGAAGCTTTCTTT. Its protein product is CASSHRDRPYRGNTEAFF. The complete variable domain, with remaining parts taken from reference TRBV7-2 and TRBJ1-1, reads GAGVSQSPSNKVTEKGKDVELRCDPISGHTALYWYRQSLGQGLEFLIYFQGNSAPDKSGLPSDRFSAERTGGSVSTLTIQRTQQEDSAVYLCASSHRDRPYRGNTEAFFGQGTRLTVV.

V usage is TRBV11-2 and J usage is TRBJ1-2; 7 bases agree with TRBD1. The CDR3 consists of 17 residues. V was pared by 0 bases and J by 4 bases, with 11 bases of the junction left unmatched. Germline-derived CDR1 and CDR2 are SGHAT and FQNNGV. CDR3 nucleotides: TGTGCCAGCAGCTTAGATCGGTTTTGGGACAGCGGCTATGGCTACACCTTC. Its protein product is CASSLDRFWDSGYGYTF. Full variable domain (missing parts from reference TRBV11-2 and TRBJ1-2): EAGVAQSPRYKIIEKRQSVAFWCNPISGHATLYWYQQILGQGPKLLIQFQNNGVVDDSQLPKDRFSAERLKGVDSTLKIQPAKLEDSAVYLCASSLDRFWDSGYGYTFGSGTRLTVV.

This clone was observed a single time. The chain combines TRBV18 with TRBJ2-7; D possibly corresponds to TRBD2 (5 bases). Germline CDR1 is KGHSH and CDR2 is LQKENI. The V and J ends lost 10 bases and 0 bases respectively, with 19 bases between them. The CDR3 is 15 residues long. The CDR3 protein is CATASGLQSSYEQYF. In DNA, the CDR3 is TGTGCCACCGCGAGCGGACTCCAGAGCTCCTACGAGCAGTACTTC.

The J gene is TRBJ1-6, the V gene TRBV28; D is possibly TRBD1 (5 bases). This CDR3 has 13 residues. The V end lost 6 bases, the J end lost 7 bases, and 10 bases lay between the germline ends. Germline CDR1 is MDHEN and CDR2 is SYDVKM. This chain's CDR3 is CASRTGVNSPLHF. The CDR3 DNA is TGTGCCAGCAGAACAGGCGTAAATTCACCCCTCCACTTT. Together with reference TRBV28 and TRBJ1-6, the CDR3 gives the full variable domain: DVKVTQSSRYLVKRTGEKVFLECVQDMDHENMFWYRQDPGLGLRLIYFSYDVKMKEKGDIPEGYSVSREKKERFSLILESASTNQTSMYLCASRTGVNSPLHFGNGTRLTVT.

The chain is built from TRBV4-3 and TRBJ1-2; 9 bases match TRBD1. There are 16 residues in the CDR3. The trim removed 4 bases at V and 3 bases at J, leaving 9 bases unmatched. CDR1 and CDR2 (germline): LGHNA, YSLEER. The CDR3 bases are TGCGCCAGCAGCCGTACCGGGACAGGGAGGGACTATGGCTACACCTTC. Its protein product is CASSRTGTGRDYGYTF.

This clone was seen only a few times. J is TRBJ1-1 and V is TRBV7-9; perhaps TRBD1 as D (6 bases). Per the germline V gene, CDR1 is SEHNR and CDR2 is FQNEAQ (reference sequence). V was clipped by 4 bases and J by 5 bases, with 14 bases between them. CDR3 length equals 14 residues. CDR3 region: CASSSNLGGTEAFF. Here the CDR3 DNA reads TGTGCCAGCAGCTCGAACTTAGGGGGTACTGAAGCTTTCTTT.

The rearrangement uses TRBV9 and TRBJ2-5, with 7 bases that match TRBD2. CDR3 length equals 16 residues. Germline assignment: CDR1 SGDLS and CDR2 YYNGEE. J lost 5 bases, V lost 1 base, and 11 bases had no gene match. The CDR3 protein is CASSVTKGLEWETQYF. CDR3 nucleotide sequence: TGTGCCAGCAGCGTAACTAAAGGACTAGAATGGGAGACCCAGTACTTC. The variable domain in full, completed from reference TRBV9 and TRBJ2-5, reads DSGVTQTPKHLITATGQRVTLRCSPRSGDLSVYWYQQSLDQGLQFLIQYYNGEERAKGNILERFSAQQFPDLHSELNLSSLELGDSALYFCASSVTKGLEWETQYFGPGTRLLVL.

The chain combines TRBV4-3 with TRBJ1-2; D perhaps matches TRBD1 (5 bases). The CDR3 consists of 15 residues. Trimming removed 0 bases from V and 8 bases from J, with 16 bases in between. CDR1 and CDR2 (germline): LGHNA, YSLEER. The CDR3 spells CASSQDAAGYNGYTF. CDR3 nucleotide sequence: TGCGCCAGCAGCCAAGATGCCGCAGGGTATAACGGCTACACCTTC.

The chain couples TRBV9 to TRBJ1-5; 9 positions match TRBD1. CDR1 SGDLS and CDR2 YYNGEE come from the germline V gene. The CDR3 spans 15 residues. J was trimmed by 6 bases and V by 3 bases; bases with no gene match: 7. For the CDR3, the DNA is TGTGCCAGCAGCGAAACAGGGGGCCGAGGTCAGCCCCAGCATTTT. Translating it yields CASSETGGRGQPQHF.

The chain has TRBV28 and TRBJ1-3; possible D gene TRBD1, 5 bases. CDR3 length: 14 amino acids. Between the trimmed V and J ends, which lost 3 bases and 4 bases, there was a span of 10 bases. Germline values: CDR1 MDHEN, CDR2 SYDVKM. CDR3 nucleotide sequence: TGTGCCAGCAGTTTGGGGGGAGCGGGAAACACCATATATTTT. Translation gives CASSLGGAGNTIYF.

The chain carries TRBV4-1 and TRBJ2-2; a possible D gene is TRBD1 (6 bases). This CDR3 region has 15 residues. V was shortened by 5 bases and J by 3 bases, with 13 bases between the two germline ends. Germline V gene data show CDR1 as MGHRA and CDR2 as YSYEKL. CDR3 protein: CASSVQGMDTGELFF. CDR3 in DNA: TGCGCCAGCAGCGTACAGGGAATGGACACCGGGGAGCTGTTTTTT.

The chain has TRBV14 and TRBJ1-4; 8 bases agree with TRBD1. This CDR3 comprises 15 residues. Per the germline V gene, CDR1 is SGHDN and CDR2 is FVKESK. Unmatched junction bases numbered 8, after V lost 4 bases and J lost 7 bases. As DNA, the CDR3 is TGTGCCAGCAGCCTGCGGACAGGGACAGGTGAAAAACTGTTTTTT. Translating it yields CASSLRTGTGEKLFF.

The chain is built from TRBV4-1 and TRBJ1-4; D is unresolved. Germline V gene lookup returns CDR1 MGHRA and CDR2 YSYEKL. This CDR3 is built from 13 residues. V lost 2 bases and J 4 bases, leaving 5 bases between the germline ends. The CDR3 DNA is TGCGCCAGCAGCCAAATTCATAATGAAAAACTGTTTTTT. Its translation: CASSQIHNEKLFF.

V usage is TRBV11-3 and J usage is TRBJ2-1, with D maybe TRBD1 (6 bases). Per germline, CDR1 SGHNT and CDR2 YENEEA. The germline V and J ends were trimmed by 1 base and 2 bases, with 12 bases remaining between them. This CDR3 is built from 16 residues. The CDR3 is CASSLGQGPTYNEQFF. The CDR3 bases are TGTGCCAGCAGCTTAGGTCAGGGGCCCACCTACAATGAGCAGTTCTTC.

J is TRBJ1-5 and V is TRBV28; 10 bases agree with TRBD1. This CDR3 has 13 residues. J was trimmed by 7 bases and V by 9 bases; bases with no gene match: 6. Germline V gene lookup returns CDR1 MDHEN and CDR2 SYDVKM. The CDR3 coding sequence is TGTGCCAGTATGACAGGGGGCCACCAGCCCCAGCATTTT. It codes for CASMTGGHQPQHF.

The chain has TRBV19 and TRBJ2-2, with 7 bases identical to TRBD1. Trimming at V came to 2 bases and at J to 7 bases, leaving 4 bases not matched to a gene. The CDR3 is made up of 14 amino acids. Germline V gene sequence: CDR1 LNHDA, CDR2 SQIVND (reference sequence). The DNA for the CDR3 is TGTGCCAGTAGTATAACAGGGGCTGGCGGGGAGCTGTTTTTT. The encoded protein is CASSITGAGGELFF.